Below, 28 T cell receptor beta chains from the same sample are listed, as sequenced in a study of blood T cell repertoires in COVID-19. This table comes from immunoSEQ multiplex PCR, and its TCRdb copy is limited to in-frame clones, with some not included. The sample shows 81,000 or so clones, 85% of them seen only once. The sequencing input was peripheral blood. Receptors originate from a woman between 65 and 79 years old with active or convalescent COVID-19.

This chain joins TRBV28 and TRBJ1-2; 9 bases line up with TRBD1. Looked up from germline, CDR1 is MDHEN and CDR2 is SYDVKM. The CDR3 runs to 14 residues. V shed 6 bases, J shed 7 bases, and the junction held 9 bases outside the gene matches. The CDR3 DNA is TGTGCCAGCAGCAAGACAGGGGGGAGCGGTGGCTACACCTTC. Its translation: CASSKTGGSGGYTF.

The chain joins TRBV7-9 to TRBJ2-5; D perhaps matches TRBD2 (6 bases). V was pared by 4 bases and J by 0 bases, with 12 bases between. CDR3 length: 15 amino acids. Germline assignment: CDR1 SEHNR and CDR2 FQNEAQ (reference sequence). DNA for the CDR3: TGTGCCAGCAGCTCCACTCGGGGGAACCAAGAGACCCAGTACTTC. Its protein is CASSSTRGNQETQYF.

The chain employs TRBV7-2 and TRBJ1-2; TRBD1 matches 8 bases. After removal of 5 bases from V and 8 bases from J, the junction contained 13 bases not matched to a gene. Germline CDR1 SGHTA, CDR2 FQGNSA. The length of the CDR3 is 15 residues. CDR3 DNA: TGTGCCAGCAGCCAGGACAGGGCCACTCGGGGAGGCTACACCTTC. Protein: CASSQDRATRGGYTF.

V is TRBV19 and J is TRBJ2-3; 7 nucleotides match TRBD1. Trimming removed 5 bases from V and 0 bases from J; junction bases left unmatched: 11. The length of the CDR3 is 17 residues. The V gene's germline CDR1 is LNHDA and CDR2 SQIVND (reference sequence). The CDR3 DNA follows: TGTGCCAGTAGTCTCAACAGGGGAATCTCTAGCACAGATACGCAGTATTTT. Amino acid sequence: CASSLNRGISSTDTQYF.

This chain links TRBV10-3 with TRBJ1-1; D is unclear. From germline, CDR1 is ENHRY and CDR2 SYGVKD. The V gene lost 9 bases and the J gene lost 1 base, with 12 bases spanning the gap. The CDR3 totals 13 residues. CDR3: CAMSNRGNTEAFF. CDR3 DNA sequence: TGTGCCATGTCAAACCGGGGGAACACTGAAGCTTTCTTT.

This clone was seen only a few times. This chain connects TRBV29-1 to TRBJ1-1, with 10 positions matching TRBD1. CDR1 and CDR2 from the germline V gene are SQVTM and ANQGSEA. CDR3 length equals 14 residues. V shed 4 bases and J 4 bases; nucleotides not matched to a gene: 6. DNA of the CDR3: TGCAGCGTTGCCGGGACAGGGGTGCTCACTGAAGCTTTCTTT. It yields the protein CSVAGTGVLTEAFF.

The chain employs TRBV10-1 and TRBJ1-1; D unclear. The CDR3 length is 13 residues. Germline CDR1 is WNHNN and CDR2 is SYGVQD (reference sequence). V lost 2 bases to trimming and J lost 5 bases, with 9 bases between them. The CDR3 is CASSETPDTEAFF. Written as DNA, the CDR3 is TGCGCCAGCAGTGAGACGCCAGATACTGAAGCTTTCTTT.

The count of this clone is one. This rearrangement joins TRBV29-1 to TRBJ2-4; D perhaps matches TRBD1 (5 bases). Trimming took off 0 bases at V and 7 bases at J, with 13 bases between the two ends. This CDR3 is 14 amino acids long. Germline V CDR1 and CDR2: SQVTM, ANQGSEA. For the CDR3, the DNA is TGCAGCGTTGAAGATCCTAGACACAGGAACATTCAGTACTTC. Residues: CSVEDPRHRNIQYF.

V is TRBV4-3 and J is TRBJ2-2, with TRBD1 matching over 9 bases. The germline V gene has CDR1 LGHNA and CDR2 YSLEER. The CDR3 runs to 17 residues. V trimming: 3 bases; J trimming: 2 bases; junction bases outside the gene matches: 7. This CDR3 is CASSQAETGGNTGELFF. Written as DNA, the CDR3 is TGCGCCAGCAGCCAGGCAGAGACAGGGGGTAACACCGGGGAGCTGTTTTTT.

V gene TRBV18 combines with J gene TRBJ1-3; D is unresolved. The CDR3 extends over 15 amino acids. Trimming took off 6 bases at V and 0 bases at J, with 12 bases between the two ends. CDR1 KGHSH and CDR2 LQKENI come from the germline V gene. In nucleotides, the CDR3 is TGTGCCAGCTCCACCGAAAGTAGCTCTGGAAACACCATATATTTT. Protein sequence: CASSTESSSGNTIYF. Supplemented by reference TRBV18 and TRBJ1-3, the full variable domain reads NAGVMQNPRHLVRRRGQEARLRCSPMKGHSHVYWYRQLPEEGLKFMVYLQKENIIDESGMPKERFSAEFPKEGPSILRIQQVVRGDSAAYFCASSTESSSGNTIYFGEGSWLTVV.

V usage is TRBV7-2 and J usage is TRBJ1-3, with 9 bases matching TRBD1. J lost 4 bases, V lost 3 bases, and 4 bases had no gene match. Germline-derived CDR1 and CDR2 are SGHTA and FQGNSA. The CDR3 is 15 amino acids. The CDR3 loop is CASSFGTGKGNTIYF. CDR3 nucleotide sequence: TGTGCCAGCAGCTTTGGGACAGGGAAAGGAAACACCATATATTTT. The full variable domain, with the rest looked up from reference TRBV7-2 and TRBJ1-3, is GAGVSQSPSNKVTEKGKDVELRCDPISGHTALYWYRQSLGQGLEFLIYFQGNSAPDKSGLPSDRFSAERTGGSVSTLTIQRTQQEDSAVYLCASSFGTGKGNTIYFGEGSWLTVV.

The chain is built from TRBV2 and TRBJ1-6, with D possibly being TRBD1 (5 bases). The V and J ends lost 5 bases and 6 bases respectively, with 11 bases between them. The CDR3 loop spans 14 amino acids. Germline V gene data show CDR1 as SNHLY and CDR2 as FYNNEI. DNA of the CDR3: TGTGCCAGCAGTTACTCTCAGGGTAATTCACCCCTCCACTTT. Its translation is CASSYSQGNSPLHF.

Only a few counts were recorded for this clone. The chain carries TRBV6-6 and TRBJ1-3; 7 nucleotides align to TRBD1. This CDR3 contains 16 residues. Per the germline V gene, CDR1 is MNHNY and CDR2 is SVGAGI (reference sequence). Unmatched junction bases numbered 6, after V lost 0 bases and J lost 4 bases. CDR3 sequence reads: CASSYSGTAAGNTIYF. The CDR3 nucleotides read TGTGCCAGCAGTTACTCTGGGACAGCGGCCGGAAACACCATATATTTT.

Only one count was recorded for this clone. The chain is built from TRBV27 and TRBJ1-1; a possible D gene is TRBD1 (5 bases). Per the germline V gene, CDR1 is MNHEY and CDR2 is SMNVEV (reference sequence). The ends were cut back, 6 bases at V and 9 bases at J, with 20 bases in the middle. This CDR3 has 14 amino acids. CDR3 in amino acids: CASRSGGVRPQAFF. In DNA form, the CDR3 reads TGTGCCAGCAGGTCCGGGGGGGTGAGGCCCCAAGCTTTCTTT.

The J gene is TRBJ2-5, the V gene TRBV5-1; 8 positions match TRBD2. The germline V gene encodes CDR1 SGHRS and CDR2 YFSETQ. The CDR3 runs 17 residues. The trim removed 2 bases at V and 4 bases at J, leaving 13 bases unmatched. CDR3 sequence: CASSLWPGGRNGETQYF. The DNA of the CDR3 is TGCGCCAGCAGCTTATGGCCGGGGGGGAGAAATGGAGAGACCCAGTACTTC.

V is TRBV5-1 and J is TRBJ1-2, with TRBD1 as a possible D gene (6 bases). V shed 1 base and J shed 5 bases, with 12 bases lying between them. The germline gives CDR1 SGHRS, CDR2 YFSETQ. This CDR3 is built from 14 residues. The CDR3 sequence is CASSLYPGVYGYTF. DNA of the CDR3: TGCGCCAGCAGCTTGTACCCAGGGGTATATGGCTACACCTTC.

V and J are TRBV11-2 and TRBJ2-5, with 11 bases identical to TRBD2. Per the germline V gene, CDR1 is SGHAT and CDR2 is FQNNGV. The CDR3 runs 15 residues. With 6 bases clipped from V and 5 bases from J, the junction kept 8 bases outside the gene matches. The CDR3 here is CASRNSGGGQETQYF. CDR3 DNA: TGTGCCAGCAGAAATAGCGGGGGGGGGCAGGAGACCCAGTACTTC.

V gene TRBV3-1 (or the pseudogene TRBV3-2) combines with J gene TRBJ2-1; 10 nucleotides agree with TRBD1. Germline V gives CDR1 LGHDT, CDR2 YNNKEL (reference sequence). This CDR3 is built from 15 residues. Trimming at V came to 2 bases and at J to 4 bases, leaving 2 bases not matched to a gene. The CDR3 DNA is TGTGCCAGCAGCCAAATGGGACAGGGGTACAATGAGCAGTTCTTC. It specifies CASSQMGQGYNEQFF.

The CDR3 DNA sequence: TGTGCCAGCAGTTCAAGCCCAGGGGTTAGGCAGTTCTTC. Translated, it gives CASSSSPGVRQFF. The chain joins TRBV27 to TRBJ2-1, with a weak D call TRBD1 (6 bases). Germline-derived CDR1 and CDR2 are MNHEY and SMNVEV (reference sequence). The CDR3 length is 13 residues. V lost 4 bases and J 12 bases, leaving 16 bases between the germline ends.

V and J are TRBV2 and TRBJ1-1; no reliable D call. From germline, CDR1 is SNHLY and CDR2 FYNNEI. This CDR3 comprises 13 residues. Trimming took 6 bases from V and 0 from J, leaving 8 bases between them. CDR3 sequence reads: CASSPELNTEAFF. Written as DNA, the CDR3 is TGTGCCAGCAGCCCGGAGCTGAACACTGAAGCTTTCTTT.

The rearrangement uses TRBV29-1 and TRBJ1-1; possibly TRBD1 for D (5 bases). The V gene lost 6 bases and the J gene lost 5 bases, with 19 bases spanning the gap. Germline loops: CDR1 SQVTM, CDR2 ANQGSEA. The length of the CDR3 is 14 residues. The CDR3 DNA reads TGCAGCGTAGAATCCCAGGGAGGGCGGACTGAAGCTTTCTTT. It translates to CSVESQGGRTEAFF.

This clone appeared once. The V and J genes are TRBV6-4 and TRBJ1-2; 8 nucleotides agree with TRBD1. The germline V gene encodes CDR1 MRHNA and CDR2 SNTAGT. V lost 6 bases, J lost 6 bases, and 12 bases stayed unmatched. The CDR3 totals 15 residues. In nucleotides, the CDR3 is TGTGCCAGCAGCAGAACCGGACAGGGCGGGGATGGCTACACCTTC. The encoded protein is CASSRTGQGGDGYTF.

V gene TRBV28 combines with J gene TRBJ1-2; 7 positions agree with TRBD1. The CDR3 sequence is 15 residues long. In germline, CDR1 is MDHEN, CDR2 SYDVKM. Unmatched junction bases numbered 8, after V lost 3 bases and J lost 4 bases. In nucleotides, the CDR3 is TGTGCCAGCAGTTTGGACAGGAACCCAGTCTATGGCTACACCTTC. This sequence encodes CASSLDRNPVYGYTF.

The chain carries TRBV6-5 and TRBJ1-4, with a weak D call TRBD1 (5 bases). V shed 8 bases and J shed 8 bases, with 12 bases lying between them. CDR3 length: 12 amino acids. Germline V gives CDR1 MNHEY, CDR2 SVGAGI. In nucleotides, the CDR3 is TGTGCCAGCTTTAGGAGGGGAGAAAAACTGTTTTTT. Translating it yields CASFRRGEKLFF.

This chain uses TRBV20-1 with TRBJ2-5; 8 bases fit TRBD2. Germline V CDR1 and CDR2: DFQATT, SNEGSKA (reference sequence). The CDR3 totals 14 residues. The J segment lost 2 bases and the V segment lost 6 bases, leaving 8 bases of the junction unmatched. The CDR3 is CSASRAGGQETQYF. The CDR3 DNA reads TGCAGTGCAAGTCGTGCGGGGGGACAAGAGACCCAGTACTTC.

The CDR3 region is CAISRTGITGFNSPLHF. CDR3 sequence (DNA): TGTGCCATCAGTCGCACGGGAATCACAGGGTTTAATTCACCCCTCCACTTT. The chain is built from TRBV10-3 and TRBJ1-6, with D possibly TRBD1 on 6 matching bases. CDR1 and CDR2 from the germline V gene are ENHRY and SYGVKD. The V end was cut by 5 bases, the J end by 6 bases, with 20 bases between. CDR3 length: 17 residues.

The CDR3 sequence: CASSVAEGAAYEQYF. In DNA form, the CDR3 reads TGTGCCAGCAGCGTAGCTGAAGGGGCCGCCTACGAGCAGTACTTC. The V and J genes are TRBV9 and TRBJ2-7, with D maybe TRBD1 (5 bases). V was cut by 0 bases and J by 2 bases, with 12 bases left in between. Germline loops: CDR1 SGDLS, CDR2 YYNGEE. There are 15 residues in the CDR3.

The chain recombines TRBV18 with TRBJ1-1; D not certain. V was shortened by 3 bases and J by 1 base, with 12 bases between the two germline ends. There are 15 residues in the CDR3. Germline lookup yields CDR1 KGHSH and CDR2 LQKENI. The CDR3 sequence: CASSPGGIRNTEAFF. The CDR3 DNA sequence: TGTGCCAGCTCACCGGGCGGGATTAGGAACACTGAAGCTTTCTTT.